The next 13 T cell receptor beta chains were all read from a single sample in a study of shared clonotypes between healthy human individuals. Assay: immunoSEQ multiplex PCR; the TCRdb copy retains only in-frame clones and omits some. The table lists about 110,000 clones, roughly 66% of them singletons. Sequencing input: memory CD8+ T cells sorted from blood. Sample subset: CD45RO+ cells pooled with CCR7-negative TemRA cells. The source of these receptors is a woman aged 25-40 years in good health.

The CDR3 region is CASSAFSAYEQYF. The CDR3, as DNA: TGTGCCAGTAGCGCCTTCTCTGCCTACGAGCAGTACTTC. The V gene is TRBV19, the J gene TRBJ2-7; D call uncertain. This CDR3 is 13 amino acids long. Germline V gives CDR1 LNHDA, CDR2 SQIVND (reference sequence). The V end lost 6 bases, the J end lost 2 bases, and 11 bases lay between the germline ends. Using reference TRBV19 and TRBJ2-7 for the parts outside the CDR3, the full variable domain is DGGITQSPKYLFRKEGQNVTLSCEQNLNHDAMYWYRQDPGQGLRLIYYSQIVNDFQKGDIAEGYSVSREKKESFPLTVTSAQKNPTAFYLCASSAFSAYEQYFGPGTRLTVT.

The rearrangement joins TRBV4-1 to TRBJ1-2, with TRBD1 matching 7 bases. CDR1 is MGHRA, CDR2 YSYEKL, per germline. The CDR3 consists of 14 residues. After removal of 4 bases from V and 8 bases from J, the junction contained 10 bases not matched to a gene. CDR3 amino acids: CASSRKTGADGYTF. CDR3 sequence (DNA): TGCGCCAGCAGCCGGAAAACAGGGGCGGACGGCTACACCTTC.

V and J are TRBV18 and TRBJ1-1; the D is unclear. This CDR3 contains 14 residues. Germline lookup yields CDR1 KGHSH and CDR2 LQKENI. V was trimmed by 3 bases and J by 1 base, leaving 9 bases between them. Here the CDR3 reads CASSPNSRNTEAFF. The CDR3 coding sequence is TGTGCCAGCTCACCTAATAGCAGGAACACTGAAGCTTTCTTT.

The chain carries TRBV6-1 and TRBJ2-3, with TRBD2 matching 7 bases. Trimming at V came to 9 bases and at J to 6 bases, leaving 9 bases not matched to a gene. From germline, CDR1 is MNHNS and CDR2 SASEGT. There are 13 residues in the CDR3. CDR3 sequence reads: CASLGLVSDTQYF. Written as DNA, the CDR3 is TGTGCCAGTCTCGGACTAGTATCCGATACGCAGTATTTT.

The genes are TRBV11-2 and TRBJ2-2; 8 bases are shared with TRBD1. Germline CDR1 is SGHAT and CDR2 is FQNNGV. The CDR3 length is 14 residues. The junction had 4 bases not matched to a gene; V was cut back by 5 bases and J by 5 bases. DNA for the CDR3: TGTGCCAGCAGCCCGGACAGGGTGACCGGGGAGCTGTTTTTT. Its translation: CASSPDRVTGELFF.

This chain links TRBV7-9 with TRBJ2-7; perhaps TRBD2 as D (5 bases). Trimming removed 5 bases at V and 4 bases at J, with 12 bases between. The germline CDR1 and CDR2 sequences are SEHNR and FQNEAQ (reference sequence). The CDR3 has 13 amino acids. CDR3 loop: CASSLDWTYEQYF. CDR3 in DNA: TGTGCCAGCAGCCTCGACTGGACTTACGAGCAGTACTTC.

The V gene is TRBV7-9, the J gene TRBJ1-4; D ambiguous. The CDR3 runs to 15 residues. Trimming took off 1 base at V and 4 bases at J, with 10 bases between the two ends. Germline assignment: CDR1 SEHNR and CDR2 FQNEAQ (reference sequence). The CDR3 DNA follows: TGTGCCAGCAGCTTAGGAGAAGATATTAATGAAAAACTGTTTTTT. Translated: CASSLGEDINEKLFF.

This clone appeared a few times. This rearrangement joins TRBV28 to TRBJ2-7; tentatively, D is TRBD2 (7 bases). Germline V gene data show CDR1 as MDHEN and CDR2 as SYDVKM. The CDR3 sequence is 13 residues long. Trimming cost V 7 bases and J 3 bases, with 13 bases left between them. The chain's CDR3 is CASTPRGGYEQYF. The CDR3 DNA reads TGTGCCAGCACCCCGAGGGGGGGCTACGAGCAGTACTTC.

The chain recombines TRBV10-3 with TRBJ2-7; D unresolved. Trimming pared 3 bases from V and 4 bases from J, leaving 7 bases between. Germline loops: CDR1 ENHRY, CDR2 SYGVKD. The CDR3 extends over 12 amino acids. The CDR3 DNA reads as TGTGCCATCAGTGACAAGAAGTACGAGCAGTACTTC. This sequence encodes CAISDKKYEQYF.

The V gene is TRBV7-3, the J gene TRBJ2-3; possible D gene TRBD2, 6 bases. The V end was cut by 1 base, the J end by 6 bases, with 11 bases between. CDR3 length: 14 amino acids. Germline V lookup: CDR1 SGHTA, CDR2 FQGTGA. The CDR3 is CASSLRPLADTQYF. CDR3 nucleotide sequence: TGTGCCAGCAGCTTAAGGCCCCTAGCGGATACGCAGTATTTT.

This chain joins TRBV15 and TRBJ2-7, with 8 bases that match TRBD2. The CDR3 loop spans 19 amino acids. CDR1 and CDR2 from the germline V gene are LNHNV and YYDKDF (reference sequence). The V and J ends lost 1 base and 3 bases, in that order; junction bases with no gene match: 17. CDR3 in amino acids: CATSRGRGTSIPRDYEQYF. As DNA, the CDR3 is TGTGCCACCAGCAGAGGGCGGGGGACTAGTATACCCAGAGACTACGAGCAGTACTTC.

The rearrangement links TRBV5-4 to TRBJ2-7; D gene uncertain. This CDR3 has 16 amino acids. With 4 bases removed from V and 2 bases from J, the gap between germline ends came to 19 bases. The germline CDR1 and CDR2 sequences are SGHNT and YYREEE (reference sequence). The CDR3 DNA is TGTGCCAGCAGCCCCTACGGCGAGTCCCCAACCTACGAGCAGTACTTC. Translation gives CASSPYGESPTYEQYF.

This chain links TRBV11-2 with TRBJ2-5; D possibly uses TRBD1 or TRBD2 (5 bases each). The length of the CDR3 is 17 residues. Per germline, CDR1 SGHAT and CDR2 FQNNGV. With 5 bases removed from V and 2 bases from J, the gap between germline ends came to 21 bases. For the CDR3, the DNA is TGTGCCAGCAGCCAGACAGCCCTTCGGGGCGGACAAGAGACCCAGTACTTC. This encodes CASSQTALRGGQETQYF.